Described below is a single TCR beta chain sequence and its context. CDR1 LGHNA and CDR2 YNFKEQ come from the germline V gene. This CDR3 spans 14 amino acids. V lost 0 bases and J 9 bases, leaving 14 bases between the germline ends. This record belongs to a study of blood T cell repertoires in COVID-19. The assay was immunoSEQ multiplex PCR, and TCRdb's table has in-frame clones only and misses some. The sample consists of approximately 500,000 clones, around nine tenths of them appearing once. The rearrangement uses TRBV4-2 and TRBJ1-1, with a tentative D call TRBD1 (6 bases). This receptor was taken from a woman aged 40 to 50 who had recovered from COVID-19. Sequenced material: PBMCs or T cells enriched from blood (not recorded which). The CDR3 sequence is CASSQEGGAKQAFF. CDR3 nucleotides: TGTGCCAGCAGCCAAGAGGGGGGGGCTAAGCAAGCTTTCTTT.